Each of the 10 T cell receptor beta chains below was sequenced from the same sample in a study of neoadjuvant nivolumab and ipilimumab in lung cancer. Method: immunoSEQ multiplex PCR; TCRdb's copy keeps in-frame clones and lacks some. In the table there are tens of thousands of clones, approximately 90% of which are singletons. The input for sequencing was blood, taken before neoadjuvant nivolumab, alone or with ipilimumab. Receptor source: an adult with non-small cell lung cancer. Some clones in this sample may be carry-over from other donors' samples.

V usage is TRBV2 and J usage is TRBJ2-7; no definite D call. CDR3 length: 10 residues. Deletions cut 6 bases from V and 3 bases from J, with 3 bases between. Germline CDR1 SNHLY, CDR2 FYNNEI. The CDR3 is CASRFYEQYF. In DNA form, the CDR3 reads TGTGCCAGCAGGTTCTACGAGCAGTACTTC.

This CDR3 is CASREGGGSYNEQFF. The CDR3 nucleotides read TGTGCCAGCAGAGAGGGAGGTGGCTCCTACAATGAGCAGTTCTTC. The chain links TRBV5-4 to TRBJ2-1, with a weak D call TRBD2 (6 bases). The CDR3 contains 15 residues. Trimming left V 5 bases short and J 0 bases short, with 12 bases between. Germline V gene sequence: CDR1 SGHNT, CDR2 YYREEE (reference sequence).

The V call is TRBV7-8, the J call TRBJ2-2; D not resolved. Germline loops: CDR1 SGHVS, CDR2 FQNEAQ. Trimming stripped 5 bases from V and 0 bases from J, with 16 bases between. There are 17 residues in the CDR3. In DNA, the CDR3 is TGTGCCAGCAGCCTCTTAACAGTTGGGACGAACACCGGGGAGCTGTTTTTT. Translating gives CASSLLTVGTNTGELFF.

The chain is built from TRBV11-2 and TRBJ2-3; D is unclear. Deletions cut 1 base from V and 0 bases from J, with 8 bases between. The CDR3 is made up of 15 amino acids. From germline, CDR1 is SGHAT and CDR2 FQNNGV. CDR3 nucleotide sequence: TGTGCCAGCAGCTTAGGAGCCACTAGCACAGATACGCAGTATTTT. This codes for CASSLGATSTDTQYF. The full variable domain, its missing parts supplied by reference TRBV11-2 and TRBJ2-3, is EAGVAQSPRYKIIEKRQSVAFWCNPISGHATLYWYQQILGQGPKLLIQFQNNGVVDDSQLPKDRFSAERLKGVDSTLKIQPAKLEDSAVYLCASSLGATSTDTQYFGPGTRLTVL.

For this clone: At one of its ends the junction is not consistent with the germline gene, which may arise from a read error. This chain uses TRBV7-7 with TRBJ2-3; 14 bases align to TRBD2. The CDR3 contains 16 residues. Per germline, CDR1 SSHAT and CDR2 FNYEAQ (reference sequence). The CDR3 is CASSRGLAGVGDTQYF. The DNA for the CDR3 is TGTGCTAGCAGCCGGGGACTAGCGGGAGTAGGTGATACGCAGTATTTT. The entire variable domain, with the rest obtained from reference TRBV7-7 and TRBJ2-3, is as follows: GAGVSQSPRYKVTKRGQDVTLRCDPISSHATLYWYQQALGQGPEFLTYFNYEAQPDKSGLPSDRFSAERPEGSISTLTIQRTEQRDSAMYRCASSRGLAGVGDTQYFGPGTRLTVL.

The CDR3 DNA reads TGCGCCAGCAGTGGGTATGGGCAGGGGTTAATAAATGAGCAGTTCTTC. Translation gives CASSGYGQGLINEQFF. The chain couples TRBV4-1 to TRBJ2-1; TRBD1 might be the D (6 bases). This CDR3 comprises 16 residues. The germline CDR1 and CDR2 sequences are MGHRA and YSYEKL. Trimming stripped 6 bases from V and 7 bases from J, with 22 bases between.

This rearrangement joins TRBV7-8 to TRBJ1-2, with TRBD1 identical over 7 bases. This CDR3 contains 15 residues. Germline V lookup: CDR1 SGHVS, CDR2 FQNEAQ. J gave up 8 bases and V 2 bases, and 11 bases lay outside the gene matches. The CDR3 is CASSLRSDRAEGYTF. CDR3 nucleotide sequence: TGTGCCAGCAGCTTAAGAAGCGACAGGGCGGAGGGCTACACCTTC.

The chain carries TRBV18 and TRBJ1-2, with 7 bases aligning to TRBD1. CDR3 length: 14 residues. Germline-derived CDR1 and CDR2 are KGHSH and LQKENI. The V and J ends lost 0 bases and 7 bases, in that order; junction bases with no gene match: 5. CDR3 amino acids: CASSPPGQPGGYTF. The DNA of the CDR3 is TGTGCCAGCTCACCACCGGGACAGCCGGGTGGCTACACCTTC.

CDR3 bases: TGCGCCAGCAGCCAAGATTTCGGCAACACAGATACGCAGTATTTT. Translated, it gives CASSQDFGNTDTQYF. This rearrangement joins TRBV4-3 to TRBJ2-3; unclear D gene. Per the germline V gene, CDR1 is LGHNA and CDR2 is YSLEER. This CDR3 is built from 15 residues. The germline V and J ends were trimmed by 0 bases and 2 bases, with 9 bases remaining between them.

The chain links TRBV19 to TRBJ2-7; D unresolved. CDR3 length equals 13 residues. Trimming removed 5 bases from V and 0 bases from J, with 8 bases in between. Germline loops: CDR1 LNHDA, CDR2 SQIVND (reference sequence). The CDR3 DNA is TGTGCCAGTAGTCCACCAAGCTCCTACGAGCAGTACTTC. Amino acid sequence: CASSPPSSYEQYF.